The T cell receptor beta chain described here comes from a study of T-cell reconstitution after alpha-beta-depleted transplantation in children. Germline V lookup: CDR1 DFQATT, CDR2 SNEGSKA (reference sequence). V gave up 4 bases and J gave up 9 bases; unmatched junction bases: 10. This CDR3 region has 15 residues. Molecular barcoding with unique molecular identifiers was used for the TCRbeta library. A single record per CDR3 protein comes from TCRdb applying MiXCR to the PCR reads. The table lists around 440,000 distinct CDR3 sequences, 8% to 11% of them singletons. This clonotype came up many times. Its antigen remains unknown. Study-wide findings and caveats: Alpha-beta T cells about two months after transplant reportedly derived from several hundred expanded graft clones.

This clonotype was sampled from a child aged 2 to 10 with inherited bone marrow failure, due to receive a stem cell transplant. The V call is TRBV20-1, the J call TRBJ2-1; 12 nucleotides agree with TRBD2. This specimen was PBMCs, taken before TCRalphabeta/CD19-depleted stem cell transplant. CDR3: CSATREGTSGREQFF. The CDR3 nucleotides are TGCAGTGCTACCAGAGAGGGGACTAGCGGGCGTGAGCAGTTCTTC.